These 17 T cell receptor beta chains were all obtained from the same sample, sequenced in a study of blood T cell repertoires in COVID-19. TCRdb's table, derived via immunoSEQ multiplex PCR, lists solely in-frame clones and lacks some. In the table there are 210,000 or so clones, roughly 80% of which are singletons. Sequencing was carried out using peripheral blood. The receptor source for this set is a woman older than 75 with acute or convalescent COVID-19.

The chain has TRBV11-2 and TRBJ2-7, with TRBD2 identical over 7 bases. CDR3 size: 15 residues. Germline lookup yields CDR1 SGHAT and CDR2 FQNNGV. Unmatched junction bases numbered 8, after V lost 4 bases and J lost 2 bases. CDR3 sequence: CASSSVGREPYEQYF. The CDR3 nucleotides read TGTGCCAGCAGCTCAGTGGGGCGGGAGCCCTACGAGCAGTACTTC.

The V and J genes are TRBV5-4 and TRBJ2-1; D not certain. The CDR3 is 15 amino acids. V was pared by 0 bases and J by 0 bases, with 7 bases between. Germline V gene sequence: CDR1 SGHNT, CDR2 YYREEE (reference sequence). CDR3 residues: CASSLGIDSYNEQFF. CDR3 bases: TGTGCCAGCAGCTTGGGAATAGACTCCTACAATGAGCAGTTCTTC.

This chain connects TRBV3-1 (or the pseudogene TRBV3-2) to TRBJ2-7; a weak D match, TRBD2 (5 bases). The CDR3 length is 14 residues. Germline V lookup: CDR1 LGHDT, CDR2 YNNKEL (reference sequence). V lost 1 base and J 1 base, leaving 8 bases between the germline ends. CDR3 region: CASSQVEESYEQYF. The CDR3 nucleotides are TGTGCCAGCAGCCAAGTGGAGGAGTCCTACGAGCAGTACTTC.

The V and J genes are TRBV7-8 and TRBJ1-2; 9 bases are shared with TRBD1. The CDR3 runs to 15 residues. The V gene's germline CDR1 is SGHVS and CDR2 FQNEAQ. J lost 3 bases, V lost 5 bases, and 7 bases had no gene match. The CDR3 spells CASSILRTGDYGYTF. The CDR3, as DNA: TGTGCCAGCAGCATACTACGGACAGGGGACTATGGCTACACCTTC.

The J gene is TRBJ2-7, the V gene TRBV7-2, with D perhaps TRBD1 (6 bases). Germline V gene sequence: CDR1 SGHTA, CDR2 FQGNSA. This CDR3 is built from 14 residues. Trimming removed 0 bases at V and 0 bases at J, with 6 bases between. The CDR3 reads CASSLATGSYEQYF. CDR3 in DNA: TGTGCCAGCAGCTTAGCGACAGGCTCCTACGAGCAGTACTTC.

This chain connects TRBV4-3 to TRBJ2-1, with a possible D match to TRBD2 (6 bases). The CDR3 covers 16 residues. The V end was cut by 0 bases, the J end by 0 bases, with 9 bases between. Per germline, CDR1 LGHNA and CDR2 YSLEER. CDR3 sequence: CASSQDVGGSYNEQFF. DNA for the CDR3: TGCGCCAGCAGCCAAGATGTGGGGGGCTCCTACAATGAGCAGTTCTTC.

This chain links TRBV12-1 with TRBJ1-1; the table's D call of TRBD1 was not tested on the DNA. TRBV12-1 is annotated as a pseudogene. CDR3 size: 15 residues. The DNA for the CDR3 is TGTGCCAGCAGCGGACCGGGACACATGAACACTGAAGCTTTCTTT. It translates to CASSGPGHMNTEAFF.

This chain joins TRBV6-1 and TRBJ1-3; D is uncertain. Germline assignment: CDR1 MNHNS and CDR2 SASEGT. The CDR3 contains 13 residues. V shed 3 bases and J shed 2 bases, with 5 bases lying between them. The chain's CDR3 is CASSEGPGNTIYF. The DNA for the CDR3 is TGTGCCAGCAGTGAGGGCCCTGGAAACACCATATATTTT.

The CDR3, as DNA: TGTGCCAGCAGCTTGGAGGCAGTTAACACCGGGGAGCTGTTTTTT. Amino acid sequence: CASSLEAVNTGELFF. V and J are TRBV7-2 and TRBJ2-2; tentative D call: TRBD2 (5 bases). The germline V gene encodes CDR1 SGHTA and CDR2 FQGNSA. This CDR3 has 15 amino acids. The V end was cut by 3 bases, the J end by 2 bases, with 10 bases between.

The rearrangement joins TRBV5-4 to TRBJ2-7; 13 positions match TRBD2. V shed 4 bases and J 1 base; nucleotides not matched to a gene: 11. Germline V gene sequence: CDR1 SGHNT, CDR2 YYREEE (reference sequence). This CDR3 comprises 18 residues. CDR3 in DNA: TGTGCCAGCAGCCCCTCGACTAGCGGGGGGACCTTATCCTACGAGCAGTACTTC. Its translation is CASSPSTSGGTLSYEQYF.

The chain has TRBV7-2 and TRBJ1-1; D gene uncertain. V was pared by 0 bases and J by 4 bases, with 9 bases between. Germline V gene sequence: CDR1 SGHTA, CDR2 FQGNSA. The CDR3 runs 14 residues. CDR3 nucleotide sequence: TGTGCCAGCAGCTTAGCACAGCGGGTCACTGAAGCTTTCTTT. Amino acids: CASSLAQRVTEAFF.

The chain carries TRBV27 and TRBJ1-1; 7 bases align to TRBD1. V trimming: 2 bases; J trimming: 4 bases; junction bases outside the gene matches: 4. The CDR3 consists of 14 residues. Germline CDR1 and CDR2: MNHEY and SMNVEV (reference sequence). The CDR3 sequence: CASSLEQGITEAFF. CDR3 nucleotides: TGTGCCAGCAGTTTAGAACAGGGGATCACTGAAGCTTTCTTT.

This clone was counted a few times. The chain uses TRBV5-4 and TRBJ1-1; D possibly corresponds to TRBD1 (5 bases). V was clipped by 2 bases and J by 0 bases, with 11 bases between them. This CDR3 comprises 15 residues. Germline CDR1 and CDR2: SGHNT and YYREEE (reference sequence). The CDR3 sequence is CASSFDRGLNTEAFF. DNA of the CDR3: TGTGCCAGCAGCTTCGATCGGGGGTTGAACACTGAAGCTTTCTTT. Together with reference TRBV5-4 and TRBJ1-1, the CDR3 gives the full variable domain: ETGVTQSPTHLIKTRGQQVTLRCSSQSGHNTVSWYQQALGQGPQFIFQYYREEENGRGNFPPRFSGLQFPNYSSELNVNALELDDSALYLCASSFDRGLNTEAFFGQGTRLTVV.

This clone was seen many times. This sequence joins TRBV15 and TRBJ1-5, with TRBD1 matching over 7 bases. CDR3 size: 15 residues. Per germline, CDR1 LNHNV and CDR2 YYDKDF (reference sequence). The J segment lost 5 bases and the V segment lost 0 bases, leaving 4 bases of the junction unmatched. The CDR3, as DNA: TGTGCCACCAGCAGAGACAGCAGGGGGGATCAGCCCCAGCATTTT. Protein product: CATSRDSRGDQPQHF.

This sequence joins TRBV15 and TRBJ2-7; D gene uncertain. Germline V gene lookup returns CDR1 LNHNV and CDR2 YYDKDF (reference sequence). The CDR3 covers 15 residues. The germline V and J ends were trimmed by 3 bases and 2 bases, with 14 bases remaining between them. CDR3 sequence: CATSSSRPQAYEQYF. In DNA, the CDR3 is TGTGCCACCAGCAGCAGCCGGCCCCAGGCCTACGAGCAGTACTTC.

There are a few counts of this clone. This chain connects TRBV5-1 to TRBJ1-4; D gene uncertain. The CDR3 consists of 20 residues. Germline V gene data show CDR1 as SGHRS and CDR2 as YFSETQ. Trimming took 0 bases from V and 0 from J, leaving 21 bases between them. The CDR3 loop is CASSLASMGGNVATNEKLFF. DNA for the CDR3: TGCGCCAGCAGCTTGGCCTCAATGGGAGGGAACGTTGCAACTAATGAAAAACTGTTTTTT.

This sequence joins TRBV18 and TRBJ1-3; D not resolved. The V end lost 2 bases, the J end lost 3 bases, and 17 bases lay between the germline ends. This CDR3 has 17 amino acids. The V gene's germline CDR1 is KGHSH and CDR2 LQKENI. CDR3 sequence reads: CASSPSQAGKGGNTIYF. CDR3 nucleotides: TGTGCCAGCTCACCAAGCCAGGCGGGGAAAGGTGGAAACACCATATATTTT.